The 10 T cell receptor beta chains in this list originate from one sample, sequenced in a study of T-cell reconstitution after alpha-beta-depleted transplantation in children. Library preparation (for TCRbeta) was performed with unique molecular identifiers. TCRdb ran MiXCR on the PCR reads and lists one entry per CDR3 protein. The sample holds hundreds of thousands of distinct CDR3 sequences, approximately 12% seen once. This specimen was PBMCs, mostly from graft donor cells, taken 360 days after TCRalphabeta/CD19-depleted stem cell transplant. Every receptor here comes from a male patient under 18 who had a stem cell transplant for acute myeloid leukemia, so the T cells may come from the graft donor.

The V and J genes are TRBV7-2 and TRBJ2-7, with TRBD2 matching 9 bases. The CDR3 is made up of 16 amino acids. V dropped 8 bases and J dropped 0; count of bases not matched to a gene: 11. Germline CDR1 reads SGHTA; CDR2 reads FQGNSA. Here the CDR3 DNA reads TGTGCCAGCTGTCGGGTAGCGGGGGAGTCCTCCTACGAGCAGTACTTC. Protein: CASCRVAGESSYEQYF.

This rearrangement joins TRBV12-3 or TRBV12-4 to TRBJ2-1; 9 bases are shared with TRBD2. V was pared by 7 bases and J by 0 bases, with 7 bases of the junction left unmatched. The CDR3 has 16 amino acids. CDR3 nucleotide sequence: TGTGCCAGCACCGTGCGGGGGGGTAGCTCCTACAATGAGCAGTTCTTC. Translating it yields CASTVRGGSSYNEQFF.

This clonotype was detected a few times. The genes are TRBV7-9 and TRBJ2-5; D perhaps matches TRBD2 (6 bases). Germline V gene lookup returns CDR1 SEHNR and CDR2 FQNEAQ (reference sequence). The V end lost 2 bases, the J end lost 7 bases, and 14 bases lay between the germline ends. This CDR3 has 14 residues. The CDR3 coding sequence is TGTGCCAGCAGCTTACCCGGGACTGGGGGGACCCAGTACTTC. Protein sequence: CASSLPGTGGTQYF.

As regards this clonotype: Being one base from a much bigger clone, this may be a read error. This chain connects TRBV15 to TRBJ2-1; D gene ambiguous. The CDR3 covers 17 residues. From germline, CDR1 is LNHNV and CDR2 YYDKDF (reference sequence). As DNA, the CDR3 is TGTGCCACCAGCAGAGATTTTAAATCAGGTCTCGGCAATGAGCAGCTCTTC. Encoded protein: CATSRDFKSGLGNEQLF.

This clonotype was picked up many times. The rearrangement uses TRBV20-1 and TRBJ2-3, with D uncertain. The CDR3 has 11 residues. Per the germline V gene, CDR1 is DFQATT and CDR2 is SNEGSKA (reference sequence). Trimming removed 7 bases from V and 3 bases from J, with 8 bases in between. The CDR3 region is CSVLTTDTQYF. The CDR3 DNA reads as TGCAGTGTGCTAACAACAGATACGCAGTATTTT.

This clonotype turned up a few times. The chain recombines TRBV10-3 with TRBJ1-3; D ambiguous. The CDR3 sequence is 12 residues long. Germline loops: CDR1 ENHRY, CDR2 SYGVKD. The V gene lost 6 bases and the J gene lost 8 bases, with 11 bases spanning the gap. The CDR3 bases are TGTGCCATCAGGAGGGCGGGCTACACCATATATTTT. Its translation: CAIRRAGYTIYF.

This clonotype was observed a few times. The chain joins TRBV4-3 to TRBJ2-7, with D perhaps TRBD2 (5 bases). Germline V gene lookup returns CDR1 LGHNA and CDR2 YSLEER. The CDR3 is 13 amino acids. With 3 bases removed from V and 0 bases from J, the gap between germline ends came to 6 bases. The CDR3 protein is CASSHTSSYEQYF. DNA for the CDR3: TGCGCCAGCAGCCACACTAGCTCCTACGAGCAGTACTTC.

This clonotype has more than one count but fewer than ten. The rearrangement uses TRBV7-9 and TRBJ2-4, with unresolved D. There are 15 residues in the CDR3. The germline V gene has CDR1 SEHNR and CDR2 FQNEAQ (reference sequence). V lost 5 bases and J 3 bases, leaving 14 bases between the germline ends. The CDR3 loop is CASSPRRRFKNIQYF. CDR3 DNA sequence: TGTGCCAGCAGCCCCCGTCGACGGTTCAAAAACATTCAGTACTTC.

This clonotype was found many times. This chain connects TRBV13 to TRBJ2-7; no firm D call. Germline V gene sequence: CDR1 PRHDT, CDR2 FYEKMQ (reference sequence). V lost 5 bases and J lost 7, with 9 bases in between. This CDR3 contains 11 residues. This chain's CDR3 is CASSTLGEQYF. The CDR3 bases are TGTGCCAGCAGCACCCTAGGGGAGCAGTACTTC.

This clonotype has only a few counts. The V gene is TRBV12-3 or TRBV12-4, the J gene TRBJ1-1; TRBD1 matches at 7 bases. The CDR3 loop spans 15 amino acids. After removal of 5 bases from V and 1 base from J, the junction contained 7 bases not matched to a gene. The CDR3 loop is CASSHRGPGNTEAFF. In DNA form, the CDR3 reads TGTGCCAGCAGTCACAGGGGTCCCGGGAACACTGAAGCTTTCTTT.